The 25 T cell receptor beta chains presented below share a single source sample, sequenced in a study of identical twins. TCRdb processed the 5' RACE reads anew with MiXCR; each CDR3 protein has one entry. Of just under 650,000 distinct CDR3 sequences listed, about 7.6% are singletons. These data were also reused for a study on yellow fever vaccine responses in identical twins.

The sequenced sample consisted of PBMCs. These receptors were taken from a woman aged 18-30 years in good health.

Many counts were recorded for this clonotype. The V gene is TRBV4-1, the J gene TRBJ1-5; TRBD1 aligns across 7 bases. CDR1 and CDR2 from the germline V gene are MGHRA and YSYEKL. The trim removed 0 bases at V and 1 base at J, leaving 9 bases unmatched. This CDR3 has 18 amino acids. In DNA, the CDR3 is TGCGCCAGCAGCCAAGATGAAGCGACAGGGTGGAGCAATCAGCCCCAGCATTTT. This encodes CASSQDEATGWSNQPQHF.

The CDR3 bases are TGTGCCAGCCAAGGTGGGAGGGGCACTGAAGCTTTCTTT. Translating gives CASQGGRGTEAFF. The V and J genes are TRBV9 and TRBJ1-1, with D maybe TRBD1 (5 bases). The CDR3 has 13 amino acids. Trimming removed 7 bases at V and 4 bases at J, with 14 bases between. CDR1 and CDR2 (germline): SGDLS, YYNGEE.

Only a few counts were recorded for this clonotype. The J gene is TRBJ2-5, the V gene TRBV5-1, with D uncertain. Trimming cost V 1 base and J 1 base, with 8 bases left between them. Germline V gene data show CDR1 as SGHRS and CDR2 as YFSETQ. CDR3 length: 14 residues. This CDR3 reads CASSLRLSQETQYF. CDR3 DNA: TGCGCCAGCAGCTTGCGGCTCAGCCAAGAGACCCAGTACTTC. Combining the CDR3 with reference TRBV5-1 and TRBJ2-5 gives the whole variable domain KAGVTQTPRYLIKTRGQQVTLSCSPISGHRSVSWYQQTPGQGLQFLFEYFSETQRNKGNFPGRFSGRQFSNSRSEMNVSTLELGDSALYLCASSLRLSQETQYFGPGTRLLVL.

The chain combines TRBV25-1 with TRBJ2-2; 11 bases are a match to TRBD1. Trimming took 5 bases from V and 0 from J; bases not matched to a gene: 2. The CDR3 spans 16 residues. Germline CDR1 is MGHDK and CDR2 is SYGVNS. The DNA of the CDR3 is TGTGCCAGCAGTCGGACAGGGGGCGCGAACACCGGGGAGCTGTTTTTT. Protein sequence: CASSRTGGANTGELFF. Filled out from reference TRBV25-1 and TRBJ2-2, the complete variable domain reads EADIYQTPRYLVIGTGKKITLECSQTMGHDKMYWYQQDPGMELHLIHYSYGVNSTEKGDLSSESTVSRIRTEHFPLTLESARPSHTSQYLCASSRTGGANTGELFFGEGSRLTVL.

The sample holds a few counts of this clonotype. The V gene is TRBV11-2, the J gene TRBJ2-5; D possibly matches TRBD1 or TRBD2 (5 bases each). Trimming pared 4 bases from V and 5 bases from J, leaving 23 bases between. This CDR3 is built from 17 residues. The germline V gene has CDR1 SGHAT and CDR2 FQNNGV. Here the CDR3 DNA reads TGTGCCAGCAGCTCCCGCCGGACTGCATGGGGGAGTGAGACCCAGTACTTC. It encodes CASSSRRTAWGSETQYF.

The gene calls are TRBV6-1 and TRBJ2-7; 9 nucleotides align to TRBD1. Per the germline V gene, CDR1 is MNHNS and CDR2 is SASEGT. The CDR3 has 12 residues. The ends lost 6 bases at V and 3 bases at J; junction bases unmatched: 0. CDR3 sequence: CASRGQGYEQYV. CDR3 bases: TGTGCCAGCAGGGGACAGGGCTACGAGCAGTACGTC.

The chain uses TRBV12-3 or TRBV12-4 and TRBJ2-7, with D unclear. This CDR3 has 13 residues. V shed 1 base and J shed 9 bases, with 13 bases lying between them. The DNA of the CDR3 is TGTGCCAGCAGTTTAGGGGTCGGGCGAGTGCAGTACTTC. It codes for CASSLGVGRVQYF.

This sequence joins TRBV20-1 and TRBJ2-5; 9 bases align to TRBD1. Germline V gene lookup returns CDR1 DFQATT and CDR2 SNEGSKA (reference sequence). V shed 2 bases, J shed 4 bases, and the junction held 8 bases outside the gene matches. This CDR3 is 15 amino acids long. CDR3 in DNA: TGCAGTGCTAGACCCCTGGACAGGGGCGGAGAGACCCAGTACTTC. Translating it yields CSARPLDRGGETQYF.

Ten or more counts support this clonotype. The genes are TRBV10-3 and TRBJ1-2, with D uncertain. Germline lookup yields CDR1 ENHRY and CDR2 SYGVKD. The germline V and J ends were trimmed by 10 bases and 5 bases, with 17 bases remaining between them. This CDR3 region has 13 residues. As DNA, the CDR3 is TGTGCCACGATGAAAAAGACGGATTATGGCTACACCTTC. Amino acid sequence: CATMKKTDYGYTF.

This clonotype occurred a few times. This chain links TRBV7-2 with TRBJ2-7; TRBD1 agrees at 7 bases. The CDR3 has 15 amino acids. Germline CDR1 is SGHTA and CDR2 is FQGNSA. V dropped 2 bases and J dropped 2; count of bases not matched to a gene: 6. CDR3 nucleotide sequence: TGTGCCAGCAGCTTAAGGTTGGGGACAGCCTACGAGCAGTACGTC. Translated: CASSLRLGTAYEQYV.

The chain couples TRBV4-1 to TRBJ2-1, with 10 bases matching TRBD2. The germline gives CDR1 MGHRA, CDR2 YSYEKL. V gave up 0 bases and J gave up 7 bases; unmatched junction bases: 6. The CDR3 spans 16 residues. CDR3 region: CASSQDTSGDGNEQFF. CDR3 nucleotide sequence: TGCGCCAGCAGCCAAGACACTAGCGGGGACGGAAATGAGCAGTTCTTC.

At least ten counts were recorded for this clonotype. This chain connects TRBV3-1 to TRBJ2-6; the D is unclear. CDR1 is LGHDT, CDR2 YNNKEL, per germline (reference sequence). The CDR3 extends over 14 amino acids. The germline V and J ends were trimmed by 0 bases and 4 bases, with 4 bases remaining between them. The CDR3 here is CASSQEAGANVLTF. The CDR3 DNA sequence: TGTGCCAGCAGCCAAGAGGCCGGGGCCAACGTCCTGACTTTC. Based on the CDR3 plus reference TRBV3-1 and TRBJ2-6, the full variable domain is DTAVSQTPKYLVTQMGNDKSIKCEQNLGHDTMYWYKQDSKKFLKIMFSYNNKELIINETVPNRFSPKSPDKAHLNLHINSLELGDSAVYFCASSQEAGANVLTFGAGSRLTVL.

This clonotype occurred a few times. The V and J genes are TRBV15 and TRBJ2-5; 13 bases align to TRBD2. The CDR3 has 18 residues. The V and J ends lost 7 bases and 2 bases, in that order; junction bases with no gene match: 13. Germline loops: CDR1 LNHNV, CDR2 YYDKDF (reference sequence). The CDR3 loop reads CATTREGTSGVPQETQYF. The CDR3 nucleotides read TGTGCCACCACCAGGGAGGGGACTAGCGGGGTGCCACAAGAGACCCAGTACTTC.

To note about this clonotype: Its ends do not fully match the called genes, so a read error is possible. The chain has TRBV2 and TRBJ2-6, with 10 positions matching TRBD1. Germline CDR1 and CDR2: SNHLY and FYNNEI. The CDR3 totals 20 residues. CDR3 residues: CASSETGTGAYRSGANVLIF. The DNA of the CDR3 is TGTGCCAGCAGTGAGACCGGGACAGGGGCCTACCGCTCTGGGGCCAACGTCCTGATTTTC.

This clonotype was counted a few times. This sequence joins TRBV11-3 and TRBJ2-3; D is unresolved. The ends were cut back, 5 bases at V and 7 bases at J, with 10 bases in the middle. In germline, CDR1 is SGHNT, CDR2 YENEEA. This CDR3 region has 12 residues. CDR3 protein: CASSPGGNTQYF. The CDR3 DNA follows: TGTGCCAGCAGCCCGGGTGGGAATACGCAGTATTTT.

The J gene is TRBJ2-2, the V gene TRBV5-4, with TRBD2 matching over 10 bases. The ends lost 0 bases at V and 7 bases at J; junction bases unmatched: 6. The V gene's germline CDR1 is SGHNT and CDR2 YYREEE (reference sequence). The CDR3 totals 16 residues. CDR3 loop: CASSLGLAGVVGELFF. CDR3 nucleotide sequence: TGTGCCAGCAGCTTGGGGCTAGCGGGAGTGGTCGGGGAGCTGTTTTTT.

This clonotype was seen a handful of times. The chain recombines TRBV7-8 with TRBJ1-3; 9 bases line up with TRBD1. Germline V gene sequence: CDR1 SGHVS, CDR2 FQNEAQ. This CDR3 comprises 19 residues. The J segment lost 0 bases and the V segment lost 0 bases, leaving 9 bases of the junction unmatched. The CDR3 region has the DNA TGTGCCAGCAGCTTAGCTAGGACAGGGGCTTGGACCTCTGGAAACACCATATATTTT. Its protein is CASSLARTGAWTSGNTIYF. Together with reference TRBV7-8 and TRBJ1-3, the CDR3 gives the full variable domain: GAGVSQSPRYKVAKRGQDVALRCDPISGHVSLFWYQQALGQGPEFLTYFQNEAQLDKSGLPSDRFFAERPEGSVSTLKIQRTQQEDSAVYLCASSLARTGAWTSGNTIYFGEGSWLTVV.

This clonotype came up many times. The CDR3 DNA sequence: TGCGCCAGCAGCCAAGATCATCGGATCGGGGAGCTGTTTTTT. Translating gives CASSQDHRIGELFF. The chain links TRBV4-1 to TRBJ2-2; D gene uncertain. Germline V gene sequence: CDR1 MGHRA, CDR2 YSYEKL. The CDR3 covers 14 residues. The V end lost 0 bases, the J end lost 7 bases, and 9 bases lay between the germline ends.

In this sample, this clonotype turned up a few times. The chain couples TRBV29-1 to TRBJ1-5; D unresolved. Germline V lookup: CDR1 SQVTM, CDR2 ANQGSEA. The V and J ends lost 7 bases and 0 bases respectively, with 10 bases between them. The CDR3 contains 13 residues. This CDR3 reads CSAVGNSNQPQHF. CDR3 nucleotides: TGCAGCGCCGTAGGTAATAGCAATCAGCCCCAGCATTTT.

This clonotype was found many times. The chain joins TRBV5-1 to TRBJ1-3; D is unclear. The V gene lost 0 bases and the J gene lost 4 bases, with 26 bases spanning the gap. This CDR3 comprises 20 residues. CDR1 SGHRS and CDR2 YFSETQ come from the germline V gene. CDR3 sequence: CASSLVPGFETTGGGNTIYF. CDR3 nucleotides: TGCGCCAGCAGCTTGGTTCCGGGTTTCGAGACTACCGGTGGAGGAAACACCATATATTTT.

This clonotype was counted many times. The chain's CDR3 is CASNSGLPNYTGELFF. Written as DNA, the CDR3 is TGTGCCAGCAATTCGGGACTACCCAATTACACCGGGGAGCTGTTTTTT. The rearrangement joins TRBV2 to TRBJ2-2, with 7 bases aligning to TRBD2. The CDR3 loop spans 16 amino acids. Germline trimming cut 7 bases from V and 3 bases from J; bases unmatched to any gene: 11. CDR1 is SNHLY and CDR2 is FYNNEI in the germline V gene.

This clonotype was detected many times. V and J are TRBV10-3 and TRBJ1-1, with no clear D. Germline V gene sequence: CDR1 ENHRY, CDR2 SYGVKD. The CDR3 has 14 amino acids. The ends were cut back, 2 bases at V and 3 bases at J, with 10 bases in the middle. CDR3 residues: CAISEHGEDTEAFF. CDR3 nucleotides: TGTGCCATCAGTGAGCACGGGGAAGACACTGAAGCTTTCTTT.

This clonotype was detected many times. The chain is built from TRBV5-1 and TRBJ2-7, with D possibly called TRBD1 or TRBD2 (5 bases each). Germline lookup yields CDR1 SGHRS and CDR2 YFSETQ. The CDR3 has 14 amino acids. V lost 1 base, J lost 4 bases, and 12 bases lay in between. As DNA, the CDR3 is TGCGCCAGCAGCTTGTGGACGGGACCATACGAGCAGTACTTC. It yields the protein CASSLWTGPYEQYF.

This clonotype has at least ten counts. V gene TRBV5-1 combines with J gene TRBJ2-5; 7 positions match TRBD1. V was pared by 3 bases and J by 2 bases, with 4 bases of the junction left unmatched. The CDR3 loop spans 14 amino acids. The germline V gene encodes CDR1 SGHRS and CDR2 YFSETQ. The CDR3 is CASSSMGQQETQYF. In DNA form, the CDR3 reads TGCGCCAGCAGCTCCATGGGACAGCAAGAGACCCAGTACTTC.

This clonotype was detected only a few times. The chain uses TRBV12-3 or TRBV12-4 and TRBJ2-1; D is uncertain. The CDR3 has 14 amino acids. Between the trimmed V and J ends, which lost 4 bases and 6 bases, there was a span of 13 bases. In DNA, the CDR3 is TGTGCCAGCAGTTCCCGGAGACAAGGCAATGAGCAGTTCTTC. Protein product: CASSSRRQGNEQFF.